Only one count was recorded for the clone carrying this TCR beta chain. This specimen comes from a study of shared clonotypes between healthy human individuals. Trimming took 6 bases from V and 8 from J, leaving 19 bases between them. Germline-derived CDR1 and CDR2 are MDHEN and SYDVKM. CDR3 size: 15 residues. Assay: immunoSEQ multiplex PCR; the TCRdb copy retains only in-frame clones and omits some. This table holds about 710,000 clones, 73% found once. The sequence derives from a woman aged 30 to 39 in good health. Sequenced material: memory CD4+ T cells sorted from blood. Subset described: CD45RA-negative fraction. The chain recombines TRBV28 with TRBJ1-4; unclear D gene. The CDR3 DNA is TGTGCCAGCAGCCCGGACCAGGCCCTTCAGGAAAAACTGTTTTTT. Protein sequence: CASSPDQALQEKLFF. The complete variable domain, with remaining parts taken from reference TRBV28 and TRBJ1-4, reads DVKVTQSSRYLVKRTGEKVFLECVQDMDHENMFWYRQDPGLGLRLIYFSYDVKMKEKGDIPEGYSVSREKKERFSLILESASTNQTSMYLCASSPDQALQEKLFFGSGTQLSVL.